The 20 T cell receptor beta chains reported below all come from one sample, sequenced in a study of cytotoxic CD8 clonotypes in ibrutinib-treated CLL. Generated by immunoSEQ multiplex PCR, the TCRdb table keeps only in-frame clones and is missing some. The repertoire holds approximately 130,000 clones, with around four fifths as singletons. The source material was PBMCs, sampled after 24 months of ibrutinib treatment. The receptors stem from a human donor with chronic lymphocytic leukemia.

The chain couples TRBV29-1 to TRBJ2-5; TRBD1 or TRBD2 may be the D gene (5 bases each). This CDR3 comprises 13 residues. V lost 4 bases and J 5 bases, leaving 14 bases between the germline ends. Germline V gives CDR1 SQVTM, CDR2 ANQGSEA. The CDR3, as DNA: TGCAGCGTTGTGGGACCCCCTTCGGAGACCCAGTACTTC. Its protein is CSVVGPPSETQYF.

The rearrangement links TRBV5-4 to TRBJ1-2, with D possibly matching TRBD1 (6 bases). Germline V gene lookup returns CDR1 SGHNT and CDR2 YYREEE (reference sequence). The CDR3 is 11 amino acids. V dropped 4 bases and J dropped 8 bases, with 9 bases sitting between them. CDR3 nucleotide sequence: TGTGCCAGCAGCGGCAGGGGCGGCTACACCTTC. Its protein is CASSGRGGYTF.

The rearrangement joins TRBV27 to TRBJ1-5; TRBD1 agrees at 7 bases. V gave up 8 bases and J gave up 6 bases; unmatched junction bases: 4. CDR3 length: 12 residues. From germline, CDR1 is MNHEY and CDR2 SMNVEV (reference sequence). CDR3 protein: CASRQGGQPQHF. CDR3 DNA sequence: TGTGCCAGCCGACAGGGCGGTCAGCCCCAGCATTTT.

CDR3 in DNA: TGTGCCACCACCCTCCGGCGGGTGACAGATACGCAGTATTTT. Residues: CATTLRRVTDTQYF. The chain uses TRBV18 and TRBJ2-3, with D perhaps matching TRBD2 (5 bases). From germline, CDR1 is KGHSH and CDR2 LQKENI. This CDR3 spans 14 amino acids. Between the trimmed V and J ends, which lost 10 bases and 3 bases, there was a span of 17 bases.

The CDR3 loop reads CASSATNYGYTF. CDR3 sequence (DNA): TGTGCCAGCAGTGCGACCAACTATGGCTACACCTTC. This chain joins TRBV6-1 and TRBJ1-2; D gene ambiguous. Trimming stripped 4 bases from V and 2 bases from J, with 5 bases between. The length of the CDR3 is 12 residues. Germline V gene sequence: CDR1 MNHNS, CDR2 SASEGT.

V usage is TRBV27 and J usage is TRBJ2-7; D is unresolved. This CDR3 contains 12 residues. CDR1 is MNHEY, CDR2 SMNVEV, per germline (reference sequence). V was trimmed by 4 bases and J by 6 bases, leaving 10 bases between them. The CDR3 coding sequence is TGTGCCAGCAGTTCACCCCTCAGCGAGCAGTACTTC. Encoded protein: CASSSPLSEQYF.

This sequence joins TRBV21-1 and TRBJ1-4; the table's D call, TRBD1, was not checked against the DNA. TRBV21-1 is marked as a pseudogene. The CDR3 length is 15 residues. The CDR3 loop is CASSIQGQTAEKLFF. DNA for the CDR3: TGTGCCAGCAGCATTCAGGGACAAACGGCTGAAAAACTGTTTTTT.

This rearrangement joins TRBV28 to TRBJ2-2; D not certain. The germline V and J ends were trimmed by 1 base and 0 bases, with 3 bases remaining between them. Germline CDR1 MDHEN, CDR2 SYDVKM. The CDR3 totals 14 residues. CDR3 in amino acids: CASSLSPNTGELFF. In DNA form, the CDR3 reads TGTGCCAGCAGTTTATCCCCGAACACCGGGGAGCTGTTTTTT.

This chain connects TRBV29-1 to TRBJ2-7; the match to TRBD1 covers 8 bases. Germline values: CDR1 SQVTM, CDR2 ANQGSEA. Trimming took 7 bases from V and 1 from J; bases not matched to a gene: 6. This CDR3 is built from 13 residues. This CDR3 reads CSEKDRESYEQYF. The CDR3 nucleotides are TGCAGCGAGAAGGACAGGGAATCCTACGAGCAGTACTTC.

This clone appeared a single time. The V and J genes are TRBV18 and TRBJ1-2, with D unresolved. The CDR3 is 14 amino acids. The V gene lost 3 bases and the J gene lost 2 bases, with 10 bases spanning the gap. In germline, CDR1 is KGHSH, CDR2 LQKENI. In DNA form, the CDR3 reads TGTGCCAGCTCACCTTCCGGGAGAAACTATGGCTACACCTTC. This codes for CASSPSGRNYGYTF.

The chain couples TRBV19 to TRBJ1-2, with 9 bases matching TRBD1. The CDR3 has 17 residues. The V gene's germline CDR1 is LNHDA and CDR2 SQIVND (reference sequence). V trimming: 3 bases; J trimming: 2 bases; junction bases outside the gene matches: 10. CDR3 amino acids: CASSIRRTGDVNYGYTF. The CDR3 bases are TGTGCCAGTAGTATTCGCCGGACAGGGGACGTCAACTATGGCTACACCTTC.

The count of this clone is one. The chain has TRBV9 and TRBJ1-2, with D unclear. Germline V gene lookup returns CDR1 SGDLS and CDR2 YYNGEE. V was pared by 0 bases and J by 4 bases, with 13 bases between. The length of the CDR3 is 15 residues. For the CDR3, the DNA is TGTGCCAGCAGCGTAGGCCGGGGAGGGAGCTATGGCTACACCTTC. It encodes CASSVGRGGSYGYTF.

The chain recombines TRBV7-2 with TRBJ2-2; D tentatively fits TRBD1 or TRBD2 (5 bases each). Trimming cost V 5 bases and J 6 bases, with 19 bases left between them. This CDR3 is built from 16 residues. Looked up from germline, CDR1 is SGHTA and CDR2 is FQGNSA. The CDR3 spells CASSASGTAGSGELFF. The CDR3 DNA sequence: TGTGCCAGCAGCGCCTCCGGGACGGCAGGATCCGGGGAGCTGTTTTTT.

The chain recombines TRBV2 with TRBJ1-1; D not resolved. In germline, CDR1 is SNHLY, CDR2 FYNNEI. The CDR3 spans 14 residues. The V end lost 7 bases, the J end lost 5 bases, and 17 bases lay between the germline ends. As DNA, the CDR3 is TGTGCCAGCACCATTCGCGGTTTGGGGACTGAAGCTTTCTTT. This codes for CASTIRGLGTEAFF.

This clone was recorded only once. This chain connects TRBV7-2 to TRBJ1-2; D perhaps matches TRBD1 (6 bases). The V gene's germline CDR1 is SGHTA and CDR2 FQGNSA. This CDR3 comprises 14 residues. V lost 0 bases and J 7 bases, leaving 12 bases between the germline ends. The CDR3 coding sequence is TGTGCCAGCAGCTTAGCAGTATTACAGGGTGGCTACACCTTC. This gives the protein CASSLAVLQGGYTF.

The V and J genes are TRBV27 and TRBJ2-7; D call uncertain. V was cut by 6 bases and J by 2 bases, with 17 bases left in between. The CDR3 is made up of 15 amino acids. Germline loops: CDR1 MNHEY, CDR2 SMNVEV (reference sequence). The CDR3 bases are TGTGCCAGCAGCTCCCGGGTGTCGAGCGCCTACGAGCAGTACTTC. Its translation: CASSSRVSSAYEQYF.

The chain has TRBV2 and TRBJ2-5; D is perhaps TRBD1 (6 bases). This CDR3 has 13 amino acids. V was clipped by 4 bases and J by 7 bases, with 13 bases between them. CDR1 and CDR2 (germline): SNHLY, FYNNEI. The CDR3 DNA follows: TGTGCCAGCAGTGTAGGACAGTTTGGGACCCAGTACTTC. Its protein product is CASSVGQFGTQYF. Full variable domain (rest looked up from reference TRBV2 and TRBJ2-5): EPEVTQTPSHQVTQMGQEVILRCVPISNHLYFYWYRQILGQKVEFLVSFYNNEISEKSEIFDDQFSVERPDGSNFTLKIRSTKLEDSAMYFCASSVGQFGTQYFGPGTRLLVL.

The chain combines TRBV7-2 with TRBJ2-1; tentative D call: TRBD2 (5 bases). CDR3 length: 15 amino acids. V lost 2 bases, J lost 4 bases, and 12 bases lay in between. Germline V lookup: CDR1 SGHTA, CDR2 FQGNSA. CDR3 nucleotides: TGTGCCAGCAGCTTATGGGGAGAGGGTTACAATGAGCAGTTCTTC. Amino acids: CASSLWGEGYNEQFF.

The V gene is TRBV7-6, the J gene TRBJ2-5; D remains unclear. Germline V gene sequence: CDR1 SGHVS, CDR2 FNYEAQ. V lost 6 bases, J lost 3 bases, and 5 bases lay in between. The CDR3 has 11 residues. The chain's CDR3 is CASREKETQYF. CDR3 sequence (DNA): TGTGCCAGCAGAGAAAAAGAGACCCAGTACTTC. The entire variable domain, with the rest obtained from reference TRBV7-6 and TRBJ2-5, is as follows: GAGVSQSPRYKVTKRGQDVALRCDPISGHVSLYWYRQALGQGPEFLTYFNYEAQQDKSGLPNDRFSAERPEGSISTLTIQRTEQRDSAMYRCASREKETQYFGPGTRLLVL.

The chain employs TRBV19 and TRBJ1-1; 8 positions agree with TRBD1. J gave up 0 bases and V 6 bases, and 6 bases lay outside the gene matches. This CDR3 contains 15 residues. The germline V gene encodes CDR1 LNHDA and CDR2 SQIVND (reference sequence). CDR3 nucleotide sequence: TGTGCCAGTAGGGGCCGACAGGGGATGAACACTGAAGCTTTCTTT. Its translation is CASRGRQGMNTEAFF.